The next 32 T cell receptor beta chains were all read from a single sample in a study of T cells in localized non-small cell lung cancer. Data came from immunoSEQ multiplex PCR; TCRdb stores just in-frame clones and leaves some out. This sample has tens of thousands of clones, with about 78% found just once. Material: PBMCs, obtained before any cancer treatment. The receptors originated from a woman aged 35 to 70 with stage II lung adenocarcinoma.

The chain uses TRBV18 and TRBJ2-2, with D uncertain. CDR3 length equals 15 residues. CDR1 and CDR2 from the germline V gene are KGHSH and LQKENI. The germline V and J ends were trimmed by 3 bases and 2 bases, with 10 bases remaining between them. As DNA, the CDR3 is TGTGCCAGCTCACCGGCGTTAAGCAACACCGGGGAGCTGTTTTTT. Translated: CASSPALSNTGELFF.

This chain uses TRBV5-1 with TRBJ1-5; 7 bases fit TRBD1. Germline CDR1 reads SGHRS; CDR2 reads YFSETQ. Trimming took 4 bases from V and 5 from J; bases not matched to a gene: 6. The CDR3 contains 14 residues. The CDR3 sequence: CASSLQGGYQPQHF. CDR3 nucleotides: TGCGCCAGCAGCCTCCAGGGGGGGTATCAGCCCCAGCATTTT.

This clone showed up just a few times. The gene calls are TRBV4-3 and TRBJ2-2; a possible D gene is TRBD2 (5 bases). Germline V lookup: CDR1 LGHNA, CDR2 YSLEER. This CDR3 is 15 amino acids long. Deletions cut 4 bases from V and 9 bases from J, with 18 bases between. In nucleotides, the CDR3 is TGCGCCAGCAGCCCACGGACTTATTGCCGATGGGAGCTGTTTTTT. This encodes CASSPRTYCRWELFF.

The chain uses TRBV2 and TRBJ2-3; D call uncertain. Per germline, CDR1 SNHLY and CDR2 FYNNEI. This CDR3 has 11 amino acids. Trimming left V 6 bases short and J 2 bases short, with 3 bases between. DNA of the CDR3: TGTGCCAGCAGCTACACAGATACGCAGTATTTT. It translates to CASSYTDTQYF. Full variable domain (rest looked up from reference TRBV2 and TRBJ2-3): EPEVTQTPSHQVTQMGQEVILRCVPISNHLYFYWYRQILGQKVEFLVSFYNNEISEKSEIFDDQFSVERPDGSNFTLKIRSTKLEDSAMYFCASSYTDTQYFGPGTRLTVL.

Judged by abundance, this clone is large (0.1 to 1%). This rearrangement joins TRBV5-6 to TRBJ1-1; D gene ambiguous. Germline-derived CDR1 and CDR2 are SGHDT and YYEEEE. The CDR3 spans 16 residues. The ends were cut back, 0 bases at V and 0 bases at J, with 12 bases in the middle. This CDR3 reads CASSLGIIVMNTEAFF. For the CDR3, the DNA is TGTGCCAGCAGCTTGGGCATTATAGTTATGAACACTGAAGCTTTCTTT.

This chain joins TRBV4-2 and TRBJ1-2, with D hard to call. V lost 0 bases and J lost 5, with 13 bases in between. The length of the CDR3 is 15 residues. In germline, CDR1 is LGHNA, CDR2 YNFKEQ. CDR3 in DNA: TGTGCCAGCAGCCAAGATCGGGGTGAGGGTTATGGCTACACCTTC. Its protein product is CASSQDRGEGYGYTF.

This chain's CDR3 is CASSLKGEGYEQYF. CDR3 DNA sequence: TGTGCCAGCAGCTTAAAAGGAGAGGGCTACGAGCAGTACTTC. The chain couples TRBV7-3 to TRBJ2-7; tentatively, D is TRBD2 (5 bases). The CDR3 is 14 residues long. V lost 1 base and J 3 bases, leaving 10 bases between the germline ends. Per germline, CDR1 SGHTA and CDR2 FQGTGA.

The chain recombines TRBV14 with TRBJ2-6, with a possible D match to TRBD1 (5 bases). The V gene's germline CDR1 is SGHDN and CDR2 FVKESK. Trimming pared 5 bases from V and 3 bases from J, leaving 11 bases between. This CDR3 comprises 15 residues. The CDR3 sequence is CASSVRTSGANVLTF. The CDR3 bases are TGTGCCAGCAGCGTGAGGACAAGTGGGGCCAACGTCCTGACTTTC.

The V call is TRBV11-2, the J call TRBJ1-6, with D unresolved. CDR3 size: 16 residues. Per the germline V gene, CDR1 is SGHAT and CDR2 is FQNNGV. The ends were cut back, 2 bases at V and 3 bases at J, with 11 bases in the middle. The CDR3 sequence is CASSLRTPDYNSPLHF. CDR3 bases: TGTGCCAGCAGCTTAAGGACTCCCGACTATAATTCACCCCTCCACTTT.

The gene calls are TRBV28 and TRBJ2-7, with D perhaps TRBD1 or TRBD2 (5 bases each). V was cut by 3 bases and J by 4 bases, with 16 bases left in between. The CDR3 totals 15 residues. CDR1 and CDR2 (germline): MDHEN, SYDVKM. The CDR3 is CASSFLQAGRYEQYF. CDR3 nucleotide sequence: TGTGCCAGCAGTTTCCTACAGGCGGGCAGGTACGAGCAGTACTTC.

The chain combines TRBV5-4 with TRBJ2-7, with TRBD1 matching over 8 bases. The CDR3 covers 14 residues. Germline CDR1 reads SGHNT; CDR2 reads YYREEE (reference sequence). V trimming: 0 bases; J trimming: 4 bases; junction bases outside the gene matches: 3. The CDR3 reads CASSLGDRSYEQYF. CDR3 nucleotides: TGTGCCAGCAGCTTGGGGGACAGGAGTTACGAGCAGTACTTC.

The chain couples TRBV15 to TRBJ2-2; D is ambiguous. Germline-derived CDR1 and CDR2 are LNHNV and YYDKDF (reference sequence). The CDR3 extends over 17 amino acids. Trimming took 0 bases from V and 3 from J, leaving 14 bases between them. The CDR3 DNA reads TGTGCCACCAGCAGAGATTGGGGTTTGGGTCACACCGGGGAGCTGTTTTTT. Its protein product is CATSRDWGLGHTGELFF.

The chain links TRBV5-5 to TRBJ1-1; D unresolved. This CDR3 region has 16 residues. Germline V gene sequence: CDR1 SGHKS, CDR2 YYEKEE (reference sequence). The V and J ends lost 4 bases and 1 base respectively, with 17 bases between them. The DNA of the CDR3 is TGTGCCAGCAGCCGCATTGCGGGGATGGGGAACACTGAAGCTTTCTTT. Its protein is CASSRIAGMGNTEAFF. The full variable domain, rest sourced from reference TRBV5-5 and TRBJ1-1, is DAGVTQSPTHLIKTRGQQVTLRCSPISGHKSVSWYQQVLGQGPQFIFQYYEKEERGRGNFPDRFSARQFPNYSSELNVNALLLGDSALYLCASSRIAGMGNTEAFFGQGTRLTVV.

The J gene is TRBJ1-1, the V gene TRBV4-1; maybe TRBD1 (5 bases). The germline CDR1 and CDR2 sequences are MGHRA and YSYEKL. V was shortened by 1 base and J by 7 bases, with 16 bases between the two germline ends. The CDR3 is 15 residues long. The CDR3 region is CASSQATGGFGEAFF. The CDR3 DNA reads as TGCGCCAGCAGCCAAGCCACGGGGGGATTCGGTGAAGCTTTCTTT.

To note about this clone: Different DNA sequences within this sample yield the same CDR3. The chain uses TRBV10-3 and TRBJ1-4; D uncertain. The CDR3 is made up of 13 amino acids. Germline CDR1 reads ENHRY; CDR2 reads SYGVKD. The ends were cut back, 3 bases at V and 5 bases at J, with 7 bases in the middle. The CDR3 loop is CAISEKLNEKLFF. For the CDR3, the DNA is TGTGCCATCAGTGAAAAGTTGAATGAAAAACTGTTTTTT.

Only one count was recorded for this clone. CDR3 DNA: TGTGCCAGCAGTTCCATGGGAAGTCAGGGCTACGAGCAGTACTTC. The encoded protein is CASSSMGSQGYEQYF. The chain links TRBV27 to TRBJ2-7, with D maybe TRBD1 (5 bases). This CDR3 has 15 residues. Looked up from germline, CDR1 is MNHEY and CDR2 is SMNVEV (reference sequence). With 4 bases removed from V and 3 bases from J, the gap between germline ends came to 16 bases.

The CDR3 DNA follows: TGTGCCAGCAGTTCCCGGGACAGGGTCGGGACCCAGTACTTC. It is translated as CASSSRDRVGTQYF. The chain joins TRBV27 to TRBJ2-5; 9 nucleotides line up with TRBD1. In germline, CDR1 is MNHEY, CDR2 SMNVEV (reference sequence). V lost 4 bases to trimming and J lost 7 bases; unmatched junction nucleotides: 7. This CDR3 contains 14 residues.

This clone was seen only once. The chain recombines TRBV27 with TRBJ2-7; no definite D call. The CDR3 is 13 residues long. V dropped 2 bases and J dropped 3 bases, with 8 bases sitting between them. Germline V gene data show CDR1 as MNHEY and CDR2 as SMNVEV (reference sequence). The CDR3, as DNA: TGTGCCAGCAGTTTAAAGCCGGGCTACGAGCAGTACTTC. It encodes CASSLKPGYEQYF.

The V call is TRBV28, the J call TRBJ2-2, with a weak D call TRBD1 (6 bases). This CDR3 spans 17 amino acids. V lost 3 bases to trimming and J lost 3 bases, with 17 bases between them. Germline loops: CDR1 MDHEN, CDR2 SYDVKM. This CDR3 is CASSFNGAGVHTGELFF. DNA of the CDR3: TGTGCCAGCAGTTTCAATGGGGCAGGGGTTCACACCGGGGAGCTGTTTTTT.

The chain uses TRBV11-2 and TRBJ2-7, with 8 bases matching TRBD1. This CDR3 contains 15 residues. Germline V gene data show CDR1 as SGHAT and CDR2 as FQNNGV. V lost 0 bases and J lost 3; bases outside the gene matches: 4. CDR3 nucleotides: TGTGCCAGCAGCTTAGATGGGGACAGGATCTACGAGCAGTACTTC. It codes for CASSLDGDRIYEQYF.

The genes are TRBV28 and TRBJ1-5; weak D call: TRBD1 (5 bases). This CDR3 contains 14 residues. The germline V gene encodes CDR1 MDHEN and CDR2 SYDVKM. Trimming took 6 bases from V and 4 from J, leaving 13 bases between them. CDR3 in amino acids: CASRWPGLNQPQHF. CDR3 coding DNA: TGTGCCAGCAGGTGGCCGGGGCTGAATCAGCCCCAGCATTTT.

This chain links TRBV6-5 with TRBJ2-3, with D unclear. The CDR3 runs to 15 residues. V was clipped by 5 bases and J by 8 bases, with 20 bases between them. Germline CDR1 is MNHEY and CDR2 is SVGAGI. The CDR3 nucleotides are TGTGCCAGCAGTCATTTCCCGGGCTCAAACCCTACGCAGTATTTT. Translation: CASSHFPGSNPTQYF.

J is TRBJ1-2 and V is TRBV6-1, with D possibly TRBD1 on 5 matching bases. Germline CDR1 reads MNHNS; CDR2 reads SASEGT. The CDR3 is made up of 15 amino acids. Trimming stripped 8 bases from V and 0 bases from J, with 16 bases between. This CDR3 is CASAREGRTNYGYTF. The CDR3 DNA follows: TGTGCCAGCGCCCGGGAGGGGAGGACTAACTATGGCTACACCTTC.

J is TRBJ2-2 and V is TRBV5-1; no definite D call. CDR3 length: 17 amino acids. CDR1 SGHRS and CDR2 YFSETQ come from the germline V gene. The germline V and J ends were trimmed by 0 bases and 0 bases, with 12 bases remaining between them. Here the CDR3 reads CASSLVPQGSNTGELFF. Written as DNA, the CDR3 is TGCGCCAGCAGCTTGGTGCCACAAGGGTCGAACACCGGGGAGCTGTTTTTT.

This clone was seen only once. The rearrangement joins TRBV2 to TRBJ1-1; TRBD1 is a possible D gene (5 bases). CDR1 SNHLY and CDR2 FYNNEI come from the germline V gene. The CDR3 runs 15 residues. The V end lost 3 bases, the J end lost 2 bases, and 13 bases lay between the germline ends. CDR3 DNA: TGTGCCAGCAGTGATGGGCAGGGTGGTAACACTGAAGCTTTCTTT. Its translation is CASSDGQGGNTEAFF.

Only a few counts were recorded for this clone. The chain links TRBV13 to TRBJ1-1; 8 nucleotides agree with TRBD1. Germline-derived CDR1 and CDR2 are PRHDT and FYEKMQ (reference sequence). J was trimmed by 2 bases and V by 5 bases; bases with no gene match: 7. The CDR3 totals 15 residues. The DNA of the CDR3 is TGTGCCAGCAGCCCCCTCGGGACAGGTAACACTGAAGCTTTCTTT. Amino acid sequence: CASSPLGTGNTEAFF.

The CDR3 DNA reads as TGTGCCAGCAGCCAATCAGCCCAGCTCGGCTACACCTTC. Its protein product is CASSQSAQLGYTF. The V gene is TRBV16, the J gene TRBJ1-2; D is undetermined. Germline V lookup: CDR1 KGHSY, CDR2 FQNENV. The CDR3 runs 13 residues. Trimming took 0 bases from V and 8 from J, leaving 10 bases between them.

In the case of this clone: This specimen includes other DNA sequences encoding the same CDR3. This chain connects TRBV19 to TRBJ1-4, with D hard to call. Per germline, CDR1 LNHDA and CDR2 SQIVND (reference sequence). The CDR3 has 15 residues. Trimming cost V 1 base and J 4 bases, with 10 bases left between them. The CDR3 loop is CASSIGGRFNEKLFF. In DNA form, the CDR3 reads TGTGCCAGTAGTATAGGAGGCAGGTTTAATGAAAAACTGTTTTTT. The full variable domain, in which reference TRBV19 and TRBJ1-4 provide the parts outside the CDR3, is DGGITQSPKYLFRKEGQNVTLSCEQNLNHDAMYWYRQDPGQGLRLIYYSQIVNDFQKGDIAEGYSVSREKKESFPLTVTSAQKNPTAFYLCASSIGGRFNEKLFFGSGTQLSVL.

CDR3 loop: CASSQTVGTEAFF. Written as DNA, the CDR3 is TGTGCCAGCAGCCAGACCGTGGGCACTGAAGCTTTCTTT. The chain uses TRBV14 and TRBJ1-1; no firm D call. Germline V gives CDR1 SGHDN, CDR2 FVKESK. The CDR3 has 13 residues. Trimming cost V 3 bases and J 4 bases, with 9 bases left between them.

The genes are TRBV11-2 and TRBJ2-7, with 7 bases that match TRBD2. The V segment lost 3 bases and the J segment 6 bases; nucleotides outside the gene matches: 8. This CDR3 region has 14 residues. CDR1 and CDR2 (germline): SGHAT, FQNNGV. The CDR3 protein is CASSLSGESFEQYF. CDR3 coding DNA: TGTGCCAGCAGCTTGAGCGGGGAAAGTTTCGAGCAGTACTTC.

The chain is built from TRBV27 and TRBJ2-3, with a possible D match to TRBD1 (6 bases). Germline CDR1 reads MNHEY; CDR2 reads SMNVEV (reference sequence). Trimming took off 5 bases at V and 5 bases at J, with 17 bases between the two ends. The CDR3 loop spans 15 amino acids. CDR3 region: CASSTQGHGGDTQYF. CDR3 coding DNA: TGTGCCAGCAGTACGCAGGGGCATGGAGGAGATACGCAGTATTTT.

The genes are TRBV30 and TRBJ1-1; 9 bases align to TRBD1. The CDR3 loop spans 14 amino acids. In germline, CDR1 is GTSNPN, CDR2 SVGIG (reference sequence). The ends lost 4 bases at V and 6 bases at J; junction bases unmatched: 9. CDR3 amino acids: CAWTPPGTGPEAFF. The CDR3 DNA follows: TGTGCCTGGACCCCCCCCGGGACAGGGCCTGAAGCTTTCTTT.